A single sample is the source of the 6 T cell receptor beta chains below, sequenced in a study of shared clonotypes between healthy human individuals. Generated by immunoSEQ multiplex PCR, the TCRdb table keeps only in-frame clones and is missing some. This sample has about 1.5 million clones; 95% to 99% occur once, and the top ten carry about 0.45%. Sequenced: naive CD4+ T cells sorted from blood. Subset here: CD45RA+ positively selected. The receptors here all came from a young man in good health.

This clone was observed once. Here the CDR3 reads CASSPRIGTEGGTGELFF. DNA for the CDR3: TGTGCCAGCAGCCCCCGCATCGGGACTGAGGGCGGCACCGGGGAGCTGTTTTTT. The rearrangement joins TRBV7-3 to TRBJ2-2, with D perhaps TRBD2 (6 bases). Germline-derived CDR1 and CDR2 are SGHTA and FQGTGA. V was cut by 5 bases and J by 4 bases, with 23 bases left in between. The CDR3 is 18 residues long.

J is TRBJ2-3 and V is TRBV6-6; 14 bases agree with TRBD2. Germline CDR1 MNHNY, CDR2 SVGAGI (reference sequence). CDR3 length equals 15 residues. J gave up 5 bases and V 5 bases, and 3 bases lay outside the gene matches. CDR3 loop: CASSPGTSGRDTQYF. The CDR3 DNA reads as TGTGCCAGCAGTCCTGGGACTAGCGGGAGAGATACGCAGTATTTT.

The V and J genes are TRBV29-1 and TRBJ2-1; TRBD1 matches 7 bases. Germline V gives CDR1 SQVTM, CDR2 ANQGSEA. This CDR3 has 12 residues. V lost 1 base and J lost 9; bases outside the gene matches: 3. The CDR3 loop reads CSVEGTGVEQFF. In DNA, the CDR3 is TGCAGCGTTGAAGGAACAGGGGTTGAGCAGTTCTTC.

V is TRBV19 and J is TRBJ2-7; TRBD2 is a possible D gene (5 bases). CDR1 and CDR2 (germline): LNHDA, SQIVND (reference sequence). V was pared by 5 bases and J by 1 base, with 15 bases between. The length of the CDR3 is 15 residues. This CDR3 is CASSPDLIDSYEQYF. DNA of the CDR3: TGTGCCAGTAGTCCGGACTTGATTGATTCCTACGAGCAGTACTTC.

The chain is built from TRBV19 and TRBJ2-2; D remains ambiguous. Looked up from germline, CDR1 is LNHDA and CDR2 is SQIVND (reference sequence). The CDR3 consists of 13 residues. V was trimmed by 3 bases and J by 6 bases, leaving 8 bases between them. CDR3 residues: CASSMAAPGELFF. As DNA, the CDR3 is TGTGCCAGTAGTATGGCGGCCCCCGGGGAGCTGTTTTTT. Complete variable domain (other parts from reference TRBV19 and TRBJ2-2): DGGITQSPKYLFRKEGQNVTLSCEQNLNHDAMYWYRQDPGQGLRLIYYSQIVNDFQKGDIAEGYSVSREKKESFPLTVTSAQKNPTAFYLCASSMAAPGELFFGEGSRLTVL.

The rearrangement joins TRBV16 to TRBJ1-2, with 7 positions matching TRBD1. The ends lost 2 bases at V and 3 bases at J; junction bases unmatched: 3. Germline V gene sequence: CDR1 KGHSY, CDR2 FQNENV. The CDR3 has 14 residues. The CDR3 DNA follows: TGTGCCAGCAGCCAACCGGGACAGCACTATGGCTACACCTTC. Its translation is CASSQPGQHYGYTF.